This entry describes one T cell receptor (beta chain). The antigen remains undetermined. Some 34,000 genome equivalents of blood DNA were amplified for TRB. In germline, CDR1 is MNHNS, CDR2 SASEGT. This CDR3 is 15 amino acids long. This sample is part of a study of T cell clusters in autoimmune cytopenias. Findings and caveats of the study: Healthy donors had about 2.8-fold more exclusive TRB clusters than active autoimmune hepatitis patients. No experiment has yet validated the function of the T cell clusters defined in silico. Physiological T cell clusters of healthy donors were apparently absent in primary autoimmune cytopenia patients.

One tube held mixed TRB-A and TRB-B primer pools for touch-down PCR. Following a re-call of the multiplex PCR reads, TCRdb has one entry per CDR3 protein and lacks DNA. The table for this sample gives some 8,300 distinct CDR3 sequences. The chain combines TRBV6-1 with TRBJ2-3. This receptor was identified in a human donor with an autoimmune cytopenia or autoimmune hepatitis (not recorded which). The sequencing sample was made of peripheral blood. Here the CDR3 reads CASRRHSGITDTQYF.